A single sample is the source of the 20 T cell receptor beta chains below, sequenced in a study of Ad26.COV2.S vaccination and SARS-CoV-2 variants. Repertoires were generated with immunoSEQ multiplex PCR, while TCRdb's copy carries only in-frame clones and drops some. The sample lists about 350,000 clones; about 87% were seen once. Treatment described: roughly 18 received Ad26.COV2.S at low or high dose, single or two shots; about 5 received placebo; per-sample allocation not given. Following the first vaccine or placebo injection, samples were taken on day 63. Sequencing was performed on peripheral blood, taken in a trial of Ad26.COV2.S vaccine versus placebo. Source of these receptors: a person aged 18 to 65 who received the Ad26.COV2.S COVID-19 vaccine or a placebo.

The V call is TRBV7-9, the J call TRBJ2-7; D may be TRBD1 or TRBD2 (6 bases each). This CDR3 is built from 16 residues. Deletions cut 5 bases from V and 0 bases from J, with 17 bases between. CDR1 and CDR2 (germline): SEHNR, FQNEAQ (reference sequence). The CDR3 reads CASSPRGGQGSYEQYF. The CDR3 bases are TGTGCCAGCAGCCCTCGAGGGGGGCAGGGCTCCTACGAGCAGTACTTC.

The CDR3 DNA follows: TGTGCCAGCTCACTTTACCTGACAGGGGGCCAATTCACAGATACGCAGTATTTT. Translation: CASSLYLTGGQFTDTQYF. This chain links TRBV18 with TRBJ2-3, with 10 nucleotides matching TRBD1. The V gene's germline CDR1 is KGHSH and CDR2 LQKENI. The CDR3 length is 18 residues. Losses at the gene ends were 4 bases for V and 2 bases for J; bases not matched to a gene: 12.

The chain joins TRBV19 to TRBJ1-3, with D possibly being TRBD1 (5 bases). Trimming cost V 7 bases and J 4 bases, with 20 bases left between them. Germline V gene sequence: CDR1 LNHDA, CDR2 SQIVND (reference sequence). CDR3 size: 16 residues. The CDR3 here is CASKGRGTKAGNTIYF. Written as DNA, the CDR3 is TGTGCCAGTAAGGGGAGAGGTACAAAAGCCGGAAACACCATATATTTT. Looking up the rest from reference TRBV19 and TRBJ1-3 gives the full variable domain: DGGITQSPKYLFRKEGQNVTLSCEQNLNHDAMYWYRQDPGQGLRLIYYSQIVNDFQKGDIAEGYSVSREKKESFPLTVTSAQKNPTAFYLCASKGRGTKAGNTIYFGEGSWLTVV.

This clone has a handful of counts. The chain couples TRBV27 to TRBJ2-5; 9 nucleotides agree with TRBD2. Germline values: CDR1 MNHEY, CDR2 SMNVEV (reference sequence). V lost 3 bases to trimming and J lost 5 bases; unmatched junction nucleotides: 10. This CDR3 is 16 amino acids long. CDR3 sequence reads: CASSLNSGSLYETQYF. CDR3 coding DNA: TGTGCCAGCAGTTTGAATAGCGGGAGTCTCTATGAGACCCAGTACTTC.

The chain combines TRBV7-2 with TRBJ2-3; 12 bases agree with TRBD1. Germline trimming cut 1 base from V and 4 bases from J; bases unmatched to any gene: 6. Germline-derived CDR1 and CDR2 are SGHTA and FQGNSA. CDR3 size: 17 residues. CDR3 residues: CASSLVGTGGVADTQYF. As DNA, the CDR3 is TGTGCCAGCAGCTTAGTCGGGACAGGGGGCGTTGCAGATACGCAGTATTTT.

Note on this clone: This CDR3 is also generated by other DNA sequences in the sample. The gene calls are TRBV19 and TRBJ2-1; D gene uncertain. From germline, CDR1 is LNHDA and CDR2 SQIVND (reference sequence). V was pared by 4 bases and J by 2 bases, with 15 bases between. The CDR3 has 16 residues. In DNA, the CDR3 is TGTGCCAGTAGTAGAACAAGGGATCCCCCCTACAATGAGCAGTTCTTC. Its translation is CASSRTRDPPYNEQFF.

V gene TRBV30 combines with J gene TRBJ1-1; 8 positions match TRBD1. V trimming: 3 bases; J trimming: 0 bases; junction bases outside the gene matches: 6. This CDR3 has 15 residues. CDR1 is GTSNPN and CDR2 is SVGIG in the germline V gene (reference sequence). Written as DNA, the CDR3 is TGTGCCTGGAGGGGGAACAGGGGGATGAACACTGAAGCTTTCTTT. Its translation: CAWRGNRGMNTEAFF.

V gene TRBV5-4 combines with J gene TRBJ1-5; D ambiguous. The V end lost 0 bases, the J end lost 2 bases, and 9 bases lay between the germline ends. Germline assignment: CDR1 SGHNT and CDR2 YYREEE (reference sequence). This CDR3 is 15 amino acids long. CDR3 region: CASSLAETGNQPQHF. In DNA, the CDR3 is TGTGCCAGCAGCTTGGCGGAGACGGGCAATCAGCCCCAGCATTTT. Full variable domain (missing parts from reference TRBV5-4 and TRBJ1-5): ETGVTQSPTHLIKTRGQQVTLRCSSQSGHNTVSWYQQALGQGPQFIFQYYREEENGRGNFPPRFSGLQFPNYSSELNVNALELDDSALYLCASSLAETGNQPQHFGDGTRLSIL.

The chain joins TRBV19 to TRBJ2-2; D gene ambiguous. The V end lost 8 bases, the J end lost 8 bases, and 18 bases lay between the germline ends. Germline V lookup: CDR1 LNHDA, CDR2 SQIVND (reference sequence). The CDR3 is made up of 14 amino acids. In DNA, the CDR3 is TGTGCCAGTTCAAAGGGTGGGCTGTCAGGGGAGCTGTTTTTT. It yields the protein CASSKGGLSGELFF. The entire variable domain, with the rest obtained from reference TRBV19 and TRBJ2-2, is as follows: DGGITQSPKYLFRKEGQNVTLSCEQNLNHDAMYWYRQDPGQGLRLIYYSQIVNDFQKGDIAEGYSVSREKKESFPLTVTSAQKNPTAFYLCASSKGGLSGELFFGEGSRLTVL.

This chain connects TRBV2 to TRBJ1-1; D is uncertain. The CDR3 totals 13 residues. V was trimmed by 4 bases and J by 3 bases, leaving 9 bases between them. Per the germline V gene, CDR1 is SNHLY and CDR2 is FYNNEI. CDR3 nucleotide sequence: TGTGCCAGCAGTGGACGACAATACACTGAAGCTTTCTTT. This codes for CASSGRQYTEAFF.

V gene TRBV7-9 combines with J gene TRBJ1-6, with 9 bases identical to TRBD1. There are 15 residues in the CDR3. CDR1 is SEHNR, CDR2 FQNEAQ, per germline (reference sequence). V gave up 6 bases and J gave up 10 bases; unmatched junction bases: 10. CDR3: CASSPNRGQGSPLHF. The CDR3 DNA reads TGTGCCAGCAGTCCAAACAGGGGGCAAGGGTCACCCCTCCACTTT.

The chain links TRBV7-6 to TRBJ2-1; D uncertain. This CDR3 region has 15 residues. V was pared by 0 bases and J by 5 bases, with 11 bases between. Germline CDR1 is SGHVS and CDR2 is FNYEAQ. CDR3 sequence (DNA): TGTGCCAGCAGCTTAGCGGGTAGGGCTCACAATGAGCAGTTCTTC. Encoded protein: CASSLAGRAHNEQFF.

Written as DNA, the CDR3 is TGTGCCTGCCGGGACAACCAAGAGACCCAGTACTTC. The encoded protein is CACRDNQETQYF. The rearrangement links TRBV30 to TRBJ2-5; D might be TRBD1 (6 bases). This CDR3 has 12 amino acids. Germline loops: CDR1 GTSNPN, CDR2 SVGIG (reference sequence). V was shortened by 6 bases and J by 0 bases, with 8 bases between the two germline ends.

The chain uses TRBV2 and TRBJ1-5; 8 bases fit TRBD1. V was clipped by 6 bases and J by 2 bases; unmatched bases: 15. CDR3 length: 18 amino acids. The germline V gene encodes CDR1 SNHLY and CDR2 FYNNEI. This CDR3 is CASRMGGTGGLGNQPQHF. In DNA form, the CDR3 reads TGTGCCAGCAGGATGGGAGGGACAGGAGGTTTGGGCAATCAGCCCCAGCATTTT. Looking up the rest from reference TRBV2 and TRBJ1-5 gives the full variable domain: EPEVTQTPSHQVTQMGQEVILRCVPISNHLYFYWYRQILGQKVEFLVSFYNNEISEKSEIFDDQFSVERPDGSNFTLKIRSTKLEDSAMYFCASRMGGTGGLGNQPQHFGDGTRLSIL.

The chain couples TRBV12-3 or TRBV12-4 to TRBJ2-7; tentative D call: TRBD1 (6 bases). This CDR3 contains 12 residues. Between the trimmed V and J ends, which lost 3 bases and 11 bases, there was a span of 14 bases. In nucleotides, the CDR3 is TGTGCCAGCAGTTTTTATAGGACAGAAAAGTACTTC. Translated, it gives CASSFYRTEKYF.

The chain uses TRBV10-2 and TRBJ1-1; D may be TRBD1 (6 bases). CDR1 is WSHSY, CDR2 SAAADI, per germline. V lost 0 bases and J 4 bases, leaving 21 bases between the germline ends. The CDR3 covers 18 residues. CDR3 nucleotide sequence: TGCGCCAGCAGTGAGTCGGCGGCAGGGGTTGCCGAGGGCACTGAAGCTTTCTTT. This gives the protein CASSESAAGVAEGTEAFF.

This chain connects TRBV18 to TRBJ2-1; D remains unclear. From germline, CDR1 is KGHSH and CDR2 LQKENI. The CDR3 is 12 amino acids. Trimming stripped 3 bases from V and 3 bases from J, with 3 bases between. CDR3 amino acids: CASSPYYNEQFF. The CDR3 DNA follows: TGTGCCAGCTCACCCTACTACAATGAGCAGTTCTTC.

The gene calls are TRBV27 and TRBJ1-6; 8 bases are shared with TRBD1. V was clipped by 2 bases and J by 11 bases; unmatched bases: 2. Germline loops: CDR1 MNHEY, CDR2 SMNVEV (reference sequence). The CDR3 consists of 13 residues. In DNA, the CDR3 is TGTGCCAGCAGTTTACCACAGGGGGCACCCCTCCACTTT. Residues: CASSLPQGAPLHF.

The chain employs TRBV9 and TRBJ2-3; either TRBD1 or TRBD2 may supply D (6 bases each). The CDR3 loop spans 14 amino acids. V lost 0 bases, J lost 7 bases, and 12 bases lay in between. CDR1 is SGDLS, CDR2 YYNGEE, per germline. DNA for the CDR3: TGTGCCAGCAGCGTAGCTGGGGGGCCGAATACGCAGTATTTT. Protein: CASSVAGGPNTQYF.

The chain combines TRBV9 with TRBJ1-5; D possibly corresponds to TRBD1 (5 bases). Trimming removed 0 bases from V and 2 bases from J, with 9 bases in between. This CDR3 is built from 15 residues. Germline V gene data show CDR1 as SGDLS and CDR2 as YYNGEE. CDR3: CASSVGGDRNQPQHF. CDR3 nucleotides: TGTGCCAGCAGCGTAGGGGGGGACCGCAATCAGCCCCAGCATTTT.